Listed below are T cell receptor beta chains from one sample, sequenced in a study of blood T cell repertoires in COVID-19. Profiling relied on immunoSEQ multiplex PCR, and the TCRdb table lists in-frame clones only, not all of them. This sample has about 230,000 clones; around four fifths occur once, and the top ten carry 2.6%. The sequenced material came from peripheral blood. The source of these receptors is a woman in her seventies with active or convalescent COVID-19. The CDR3 runs from the conserved cysteine through the conserved F or W. A D gene is named only where the DNA matches it firmly. Clone size is given for some rows only: seen once, a few or many times, or a class if the clone is expanded.

once	TRBV19	NA	TRBJ1-5	CASSDRHYSNQPQHF	TGTGCCAGTTCCGACAGACACTATAGCAATCAGCCCCAGCATTTT
NA	TRBV6-2/TRBV6-3	TRBD2	TRBJ2-1	CASSSSGRGGRNEQFF	TGTGCCAGCAGTTCCTCGGGGCGGGGGGGCCGTAATGAGCAGTTCTTC
NA	TRBV10-2	NA	TRBJ1-3	CAMGGRTGNTIYF	TGCGCCATGGGGGGTAGAACTGGAAACACCATATATTTT
NA	TRBV5-6	NA	TRBJ1-4	CASSLAGNINEKLFF	TGTGCCAGCAGCTTGGCGGGGAATATTAATGAAAAACTGTTTTTT
NA	TRBV19	NA	TRBJ1-2	CASTLDFSYGYTF	TGTGCCAGTACCCTGGACTTCTCCTATGGCTACACCTTC
once	TRBV2	TRBD2	TRBJ2-3	CASSWTSGLTDTQYF	TGTGCCAGCAGTTGGACTAGCGGTCTCACAGATACGCAGTATTTT
NA	TRBV7-3	NA	TRBJ2-5	CASSLRAGELETQYF	TGTGCCAGCAGCTTAAGGGCAGGGGAGCTAGAGACCCAGTACTTC
few	TRBV6-4	NA	TRBJ1-2	CASSVQANAGGYTF	TGTGCCAGCAGTGTCCAAGCGAATGCCGGGGGCTACACCTTC
NA	TRBV10-1	NA	TRBJ2-5	CASSEEPIGETQYF	TGCGCCAGCAGTGAGGAGCCGATCGGGGAGACCCAGTACTTC
NA	TRBV5-1	TRBD2	TRBJ2-1	CASSTGTSGTLSYNEQFF	TGCGCCAGCAGCACTGGGACTAGCGGGACCCTCTCCTACAATGAGCAGTTCTTC
NA	TRBV5-4	TRBD2	TRBJ2-2	CASSLARGARGELFF	TGTGCCAGCAGCTTGGCGCGGGGGGCGCGCGGGGAGCTGTTTTTT
NA	TRBV12-5	NA	TRBJ2-1	CASGRPTGYNEQFF	TGTGCTAGTGGTCGGCCAACAGGTTACAATGAGCAGTTCTTC
NA	TRBV5-1	TRBD2	TRBJ2-6	CASSLASGAPRAGANVLTF	TGCGCCAGCAGCTTGGCTAGCGGGGCCCCTAGAGCTGGGGCCAACGTCCTGACTTTC
NA	TRBV28	NA	TRBJ2-6	CASRPLGRTGANVLTF	TGTGCCAGCAGACCACTCGGGAGAACCGGGGCCAACGTCCTGACTTTC
NA	TRBV2	NA	TRBJ1-1	CASRGAVNTEAFF	TGTGCCAGCAGGGGGGCGGTGAACACTGAAGCTTTCTTT
NA	TRBV28	TRBD1	TRBJ2-1	CASSWYRGKMNEQFF	TGTGCCAGCAGTTGGTACAGGGGCAAGATGAATGAGCAGTTCTTC
NA	TRBV30	NA	TRBJ2-7	CAWSPMDFYEQYF	TGTGCCTGGAGTCCGATGGACTTCTACGAGCAGTACTTC
NA	TRBV3-1/TRBV3-2	NA	TRBJ2-2	CASSQEGQNTGELFF	TGTGCCAGCAGCCAAGAGGGACAGAACACCGGGGAGCTGTTTTTT
once	TRBV11-2	TRBD1	TRBJ2-5	CASSLTLTGSAQYF	TGTGCCAGCAGCTTAACCCTGACAGGGTCGGCCCAGTACTTC
few	TRBV3-1/TRBV3-2	TRBD1	TRBJ2-6	CASSHLGRTGSAGANVLTF	TGTGCCAGCAGCCACCTTGGGAGGACAGGGAGTGCTGGGGCCAACGTCCTGACTTTC
NA	TRBV3-1/TRBV3-2	NA	TRBJ2-5	CASSQGAGQETQYF	TGTGCCAGCAGCCAAGGGGCTGGACAAGAGACCCAGTACTTC
NA	TRBV3-1/TRBV3-2	TRBD2	TRBJ2-7	CASSPRRGGFSGFAYEQYF	TGTGCCAGCAGCCCCCGGCGGGGGGGCTTCTCTGGGTTCGCCTACGAGCAGTACTTC
NA	TRBV29-1	TRBD2	TRBJ2-3	CSVDLAAKRTDTQYF	TGCAGCGTTGACCTAGCGGCAAAACGCACAGATACGCAGTATTTT
NA	TRBV28	NA	TRBJ2-1	CASTEGLYNEQFF	TGTGCCAGCACTGAAGGACTGTACAATGAGCAGTTCTTC
NA	TRBV5-8	TRBD1	TRBJ2-3	CASSSGTGGGTDTQYF	TGTGCCAGCAGCTCCGGGACAGGGGGCGGGACAGATACGCAGTATTTT
NA	TRBV30	TRBD1	TRBJ2-2	CAWDRENTGELFF	TGTGCCTGGGACAGGGAAAACACCGGGGAGCTGTTTTTT
NA	TRBV4-2	NA	TRBJ1-5	CASSQARGAREPQHF	TGTGCCAGCAGCCAAGCTCGGGGGGCCCGGGAGCCCCAGCATTTT
NA	TRBV11-2	NA	TRBJ2-1	CASSLEYALSYNEQFF	TGTGCCAGCAGCTTGGAGTATGCTCTCTCCTACAATGAGCAGTTCTTC
NA	TRBV28	NA	TRBJ1-1	CASISGLNTEAFF	TGTGCCAGCATTTCTGGCTTGAACACTGAAGCTTTCTTT
NA	TRBV6-5	TRBD1	TRBJ2-1	CASTGTGYNEQFF	TGTGCCAGTACCGGGACAGGCTACAATGAGCAGTTCTTC
once	TRBV5-6	TRBD1	TRBJ2-3	CASSLQGVADTQYF	TGTGCCAGCAGCCTACAGGGGGTGGCAGATACGCAGTATTTT
NA	TRBV7-9	TRBD1	TRBJ1-5	CASSATGDAQPQHF	TGTGCCAGCAGCGCGACAGGGGACGCGCAGCCCCAGCATTTT
NA	TRBV2	NA	TRBJ1-2	CASSVTGMDGYTF	TGTGCCAGCAGCGTTACAGGGATGGATGGCTACACCTTC
NA	TRBV7-9	TRBD1	TRBJ1-5	CASSFDRGRSNQPQHF	TGTGCCAGCAGCTTCGACAGGGGTCGGAGCAATCAGCCCCAGCATTTT
NA	TRBV5-1	NA	TRBJ1-1	CASSLQGTLDAFF	TGCGCCAGCAGCTTGCAGGGGACCCTTGATGCTTTCTTT
NA	TRBV29-1	TRBD1	TRBJ2-5	CSVEPGQDQETQYF	TGCAGCGTTGAACCGGGACAGGATCAAGAGACCCAGTACTTC
NA	TRBV19	TRBD1	TRBJ2-3	CASSPAAAGGLKDTQYF	TGTGCCAGTAGTCCAGCAGCGGCAGGGGGTCTTAAAGATACGCAGTATTTT
NA	TRBV19	TRBD1	TRBJ1-5	CASSETGGAGQPQHF	TGTGCCAGTAGTGAAACAGGGGGCGCGGGACAGCCCCAGCATTTT
NA	TRBV5-4	TRBD2	TRBJ2-1	CASSLGLAGGPRSYNEQFF	TGTGCCAGCAGCCTTGGACTAGCGGGGGGCCCGCGCTCCTACAATGAGCAGTTCTTC
few	TRBV19	TRBD1	TRBJ2-7	CASSKGQGGSYEQYF	TGTGCCAGTAGTAAGGGACAGGGGGGCTCCTACGAGCAGTACTTC